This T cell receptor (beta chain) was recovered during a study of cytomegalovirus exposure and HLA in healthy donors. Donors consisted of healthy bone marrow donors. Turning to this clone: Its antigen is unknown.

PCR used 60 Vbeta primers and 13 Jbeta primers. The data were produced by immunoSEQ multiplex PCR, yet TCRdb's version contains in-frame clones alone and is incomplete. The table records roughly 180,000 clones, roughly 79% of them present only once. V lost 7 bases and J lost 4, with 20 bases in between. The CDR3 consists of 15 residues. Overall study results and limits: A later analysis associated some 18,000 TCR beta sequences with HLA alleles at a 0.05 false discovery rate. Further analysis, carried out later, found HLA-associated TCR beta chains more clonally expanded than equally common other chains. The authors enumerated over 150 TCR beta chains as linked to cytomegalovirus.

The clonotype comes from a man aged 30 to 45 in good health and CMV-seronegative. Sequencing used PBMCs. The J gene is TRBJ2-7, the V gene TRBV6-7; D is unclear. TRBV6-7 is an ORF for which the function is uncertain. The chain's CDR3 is CASTHSAAEPYEQYF. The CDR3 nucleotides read TGTGCCAGCACCCACTCAGCCGCGGAACCTTACGAGCAGTACTTC.